These T cell receptor beta chains were read from a single sample in a study of T cell repertoires in cytomegalovirus infection. For these TCRs, the target antigens are not known. TCRdb reanalysed the reads using MiXCR and keeps one entry per CDR3 protein. This sample has 640,000 or so distinct CDR3 sequences, with about 30% found just once. This specimen was cultured PBMCs, taken from culture after CMV antigen stimulation. These receptors were collected from a human donor in good health (CMV status not recorded). Some clones in this sample may be carry-over from other donors' samples. CDR3s include the opening cysteine and the closing phenylalanine or tryptophan. D genes are given only for firm matches. Size is stated for part of the rows, as once, few or many counts, or as a class when the clone is expanded.

j_call: TRBJ1-1; d_call: TRBD1; v_call: TRBV6-5; clone_size: few; cdr3_nt: TGTGCCAGCAGTTACTCTACCAGGGGGTTAACTGAAGCTTTCTTT; cdr3_aa: CASSYSTRGLTEAFF
j_call: TRBJ1-6; d_call: TRBD1; v_call: TRBV12-3/TRBV12-4; clone_size: few; cdr3_nt: TGTGCCAGCAGTTTCTTCTCAGGGGGCATGGGTTCACCCCTCCACTTT; cdr3_aa: CASSFFSGGMGSPLHF
j_call: TRBJ2-7; d_call: -; v_call: TRBV24-1; clone_size: few; cdr3_nt: TGTGCCACCAGTGATTTGGCAGGGCGGCAGTACTTC; cdr3_aa: CATSDLAGRQYF
j_call: TRBJ1-3; d_call: -; v_call: TRBV7-2; clone_size: few; cdr3_nt: TGTGCCAGCAGCTTAGTAGGGACCACGCTAAACACCATATATTTT; cdr3_aa: CASSLVGTTLNTIYF
j_call: TRBJ1-5; d_call: TRBD1; v_call: TRBV15; clone_size: few; cdr3_nt: TGTGCCACCCGGGACAGGGGAGGCAATCAGCCCCAGCATTTT; cdr3_aa: CATRDRGGNQPQHF
j_call: TRBJ2-1; d_call: TRBD2; v_call: TRBV4-3; clone_size: -; cdr3_nt: TGCGCCAGCAGTCGGACTAGCGGGCAGGATGAGCAGTTCTTC; cdr3_aa: CASSRTSGQDEQFF
j_call: TRBJ2-5; d_call: -; v_call: TRBV6-1; clone_size: few; cdr3_nt: TGTGCCAGCAGTGAAGGGGTGGGGGGCCAAGAGACCCAGTACTTC; cdr3_aa: CASSEGVGGQETQYF
j_call: TRBJ2-1; d_call: -; v_call: TRBV5-1; clone_size: -; cdr3_nt: TGCGCCAGCAGCTTGGAGTCCCCTGAGCAGTTCTTC; cdr3_aa: CASSLESPEQFF
j_call: TRBJ1-3; d_call: -; v_call: TRBV4-3; clone_size: -; cdr3_nt: TGCGCCAGCAGCCAAGGAGCCGGAACCTCTGGAAACACCATATATTTT; cdr3_aa: CASSQGAGTSGNTIYF
j_call: TRBJ2-1; d_call: TRBD2; v_call: TRBV5-1; clone_size: -; cdr3_nt: TGCGCCAGCGCCCGGACTAGCGGGAGGGGTGAGCAGTTCTTC; cdr3_aa: CASARTSGRGEQFF
j_call: TRBJ2-2; d_call: TRBD1; v_call: TRBV6-1; clone_size: -; cdr3_nt: TGTGCCAGCAGACGACAGGGGGTAGGCACCGGGGAGCTGTTTTTT; cdr3_aa: CASRRQGVGTGELFF
j_call: TRBJ1-2; d_call: -; v_call: TRBV7-9; clone_size: many; cdr3_nt: TGTGCCAGCAGCTCAATAGGGGCCGGGCTGACCGAATATGGCTACACCTTC; cdr3_aa: CASSSIGAGLTEYGYTF
j_call: TRBJ2-7; d_call: TRBD1; v_call: TRBV7-2; clone_size: many; cdr3_nt: TGTGCCAGCAGCTCCCTCTGGACAGGGGAGGAGAGCGAGCAGTACTTC; cdr3_aa: CASSSLWTGEESEQYF
j_call: TRBJ2-3; d_call: TRBD2; v_call: TRBV10-3; clone_size: -; cdr3_nt: TGTGCCATCAGAAATAGCGGGGCAGGCACAGATACGCAGTATTTT; cdr3_aa: CAIRNSGAGTDTQYF
j_call: TRBJ1-5; d_call: -; v_call: TRBV3-1; clone_size: -; cdr3_nt: TGTGCCAGCAGCCAGATTGTGGGTCAGCCCCAGCATTTT; cdr3_aa: CASSQIVGQPQHF
j_call: TRBJ2-1; d_call: TRBD2; v_call: TRBV10-3; clone_size: -; cdr3_nt: TGTGCCATCAGGCGTAGCGGGGGGGCTTCCTACAATGAGCAGTTCTTC; cdr3_aa: CAIRRSGGASYNEQFF
j_call: TRBJ2-2; d_call: -; v_call: TRBV28; clone_size: -; cdr3_nt: TGTGCCAGCACCTTTTTTGGCGGGGAGCTGTTTTTT; cdr3_aa: CASTFFGGELFF
j_call: TRBJ1-1; d_call: TRBD1; v_call: TRBV10-3; clone_size: -; cdr3_nt: TGTGCCATCGCCCTGACAGGGAAGGACACTGAAGCTTTCTTT; cdr3_aa: CAIALTGKDTEAFF
j_call: TRBJ1-2; d_call: -; v_call: TRBV12-5; clone_size: few; cdr3_nt: TGTGCTAGTGGTTGGCCCGGGGGTGATGGCTACACCTTC; cdr3_aa: CASGWPGGDGYTF
j_call: TRBJ2-3; d_call: -; v_call: TRBV5-1; clone_size: once; cdr3_nt: TGCGCCAGCAGACGACTAGTTGATGGGACAGATACGCAGTATTTT; cdr3_aa: CASRRLVDGTDTQYF
j_call: TRBJ2-4; d_call: -; v_call: TRBV7-2; clone_size: -; cdr3_nt: TGTGCCAGCAGCTTAGACGGCTCAGCCAAAAACATTCAGTACTTC; cdr3_aa: CASSLDGSAKNIQYF
j_call: TRBJ2-4; d_call: TRBD1; v_call: TRBV7-6; clone_size: few; cdr3_nt: TGTGCCAGCAGCTCGACAGGGGGCGCGGCCAAAAACATTCAGTACTTC; cdr3_aa: CASSSTGGAAKNIQYF
j_call: TRBJ2-7; d_call: TRBD2; v_call: TRBV2; clone_size: once; cdr3_nt: TGTGCCAGCAGTGGGCCCGAGAGCGGGAGGTACGAGCAGTACTTC; cdr3_aa: CASSGPESGRYEQYF
j_call: TRBJ2-7; d_call: TRBD2; v_call: TRBV3-1; clone_size: -; cdr3_nt: TGTGCCAGCAGCCGAGCGGGGGGCCGCGAGCAGTACTTC; cdr3_aa: CASSRAGGREQYF
j_call: TRBJ1-3; d_call: TRBD1; v_call: TRBV9; clone_size: -; cdr3_nt: TGTGCCAGCAGCGTAGCGCCGGGACAGGGGATCTCTGGAAACACCATATATTTT; cdr3_aa: CASSVAPGQGISGNTIYF
j_call: TRBJ1-2; d_call: -; v_call: TRBV11-2; clone_size: -; cdr3_nt: TGTGCCAGCAGCTTTCGCCCCGGGACACCTGTTACTAACTATGGCTACACCTTC; cdr3_aa: CASSFRPGTPVTNYGYTF
j_call: TRBJ2-3; d_call: -; v_call: TRBV7-2; clone_size: many; cdr3_nt: TGTGCCAGCAGCTTAGCTCCGAGTTCTACAGATACGCAGTATTTT; cdr3_aa: CASSLAPSSTDTQYF
j_call: TRBJ2-7; d_call: TRBD2; v_call: TRBV7-2; clone_size: -; cdr3_nt: TGTGCCAGCAGCTGGGGACTAGCGCTCTACGAGCAGTACTTC; cdr3_aa: CASSWGLALYEQYF
j_call: TRBJ2-1; d_call: -; v_call: TRBV7-9; clone_size: few; cdr3_nt: TGTGCCAGCAGCTTAGGCGGGTGGCCCTACAATGAGCAGTTCTTC; cdr3_aa: CASSLGGWPYNEQFF
j_call: TRBJ2-5; d_call: TRBD2; v_call: TRBV27; clone_size: -; cdr3_nt: TGTGCCAGCATCCCCTCGGGGGGCCAAGAGACCCAGTACTTC; cdr3_aa: CASIPSGGQETQYF
j_call: TRBJ2-3; d_call: TRBD1; v_call: TRBV20-1; clone_size: -; cdr3_nt: TGCAGTGCCCCCCTGCAGGGGGCAGGGGCAGATACGCAGTATTTT; cdr3_aa: CSAPLQGAGADTQYF
j_call: TRBJ2-3; d_call: -; v_call: TRBV6-6; clone_size: -; cdr3_nt: TGTGCCGCCATCGGCAGCACAGATACGCAGTATTTT; cdr3_aa: CAAIGSTDTQYF
j_call: TRBJ2-2; d_call: -; v_call: TRBV2; clone_size: once; cdr3_nt: TGTGCCAGCAGTGCGGTAGCGGCCACCGGGGAGCTGTTTTTT; cdr3_aa: CASSAVAATGELFF